What follows are 10 T cell receptor beta chains derived from one specimen sequenced in a study of human T cells and chemical hapten exposure (dated by TCRdb to the early 2020s). The library was made by RACE. Sequencing was performed on a NextSeq 500. TCRdb reran the public reads through fastp at Q25 and MiXCR, keeping productive beta chains. Every entry covers one CDR3 protein and lists the most common genes and DNA from its rows. The sample contains nearly 80,000 distinct CDR3 sequences, 9% to 12% of them found a single time. The biggest ten clones account for around 1.5% of the sample. The time point label, as the study defines it: patch test 1, 2 weeks after DPC sensitization. The treatment or condition label here, explained by the study, means: therapeutic diphenylcyclopropenone sensitization with weekly scalp DPC. This specimen was whole blood, taken in connection with sensitization to the hapten diphenylcyclopropenone (DPC). These receptor sequences come from a woman in her 50s with alopecia areata. Some clones in this sample may be carry-over from other donors' samples.

The V and J genes are TRBV7-9 and TRBJ2-1; 12 nucleotides line up with TRBD2. With 3 bases clipped from V and 6 bases from J, the junction kept 12 bases outside the gene matches. Germline CDR1 is SEHNR and CDR2 is FQNEAQ (reference sequence). CDR3 size: 18 residues. The CDR3 nucleotides read TGTGCCAGCAGCTTTCCACCCAGACTAGCGGGAGTGCTCAATGAGCAGTTCTTC. As protein: CASSFPPRLAGVLNEQFF.

This clonotype was observed a few times. This sequence joins TRBV18 and TRBJ2-6; 9 positions agree with TRBD2. CDR1 is KGHSH and CDR2 is LQKENI in the germline V gene. With 3 bases clipped from V and 3 bases from J, the junction kept 3 bases outside the gene matches. This CDR3 has 16 residues. The CDR3 region has the DNA TGTGCCAGCTCACCTAGCGGGAGAGGTGGGGCCAACGTCCTGACTTTC. This gives the protein CASSPSGRGGANVLTF. Full variable domain (remainder filled in from reference TRBV18 and TRBJ2-6): NAGVMQNPRHLVRRRGQEARLRCSPMKGHSHVYWYRQLPEEGLKFMVYLQKENIIDESGMPKERFSAEFPKEGPSILRIQQVVRGDSAAYFCASSPSGRGGANVLTFGAGSRLTVL.

The V gene is TRBV12-3 or TRBV12-4, the J gene TRBJ2-3; D is undetermined. The CDR3 is 15 residues long. Trimming removed 5 bases from V and 0 bases from J, with 12 bases in between. The CDR3 region has the DNA TGTGCCAGCAGTCCCTGGGTCCCTAGCACAGATACGCAGTATTTT. Translated, it gives CASSPWVPSTDTQYF.

The J gene is TRBJ1-3, the V gene TRBV5-1, with a weak D call TRBD1 (6 bases). Germline-derived CDR1 and CDR2 are SGHRS and YFSETQ. The germline V and J ends were trimmed by 4 bases and 0 bases, with 14 bases remaining between them. This CDR3 region has 16 residues. The chain's CDR3 is CASSPGQGRSGNTIYF. The CDR3 nucleotides are TGCGCCAGCAGCCCGGGCCAGGGGCGCTCTGGAAACACCATATATTTT.

The sample holds a few counts of this clonotype. The chain employs TRBV7-6 and TRBJ2-2, with D perhaps given as TRBD1 or TRBD2 (5 bases each). From germline, CDR1 is SGHVS and CDR2 FNYEAQ. V lost 5 bases, J lost 2 bases, and 18 bases lay in between. The CDR3 is made up of 17 amino acids. CDR3 nucleotides: TGTGCCAGCAGCCTCCGATCGGAGAGGGGCAACACCGGGGAGCTGTTTTTT. As protein: CASSLRSERGNTGELFF.

There are many counts of this clonotype. V and J are TRBV6-6 and TRBJ1-4, with D perhaps TRBD1 (5 bases). The germline V and J ends were trimmed by 4 bases and 2 bases, with 17 bases remaining between them. The CDR3 spans 17 residues. The V gene's germline CDR1 is MNHNY and CDR2 SVGAGI (reference sequence). The CDR3 loop reads CASSWGLGSETNEKLFF. CDR3 coding DNA: TGTGCCAGCAGTTGGGGCTTAGGCTCGGAGACTAATGAAAAACTGTTTTTT.

This clonotype showed up just a few times. At one end, the junction sequence differs from germline, possibly due to a read error. The chain carries TRBV7-7 and TRBJ2-3; D is undetermined. The CDR3 consists of 14 residues. Germline V gene lookup returns CDR1 SSHAT and CDR2 FNYEAQ (reference sequence). The CDR3 sequence is CASSLVGGRDTQYF. CDR3 nucleotides: TGTGCTAGCAGCTTAGTCGGCGGTCGTGATACGCAGTATTTT.

The chain recombines TRBV5-1 with TRBJ2-6; the D is unclear. Trimming left V 5 bases short and J 0 bases short, with 6 bases between. Germline V gene sequence: CDR1 SGHRS, CDR2 YFSETQ. The CDR3 covers 14 residues. CDR3 residues: CASSIPSGANVLTF. The CDR3 DNA follows: TGCGCCAGCAGTATTCCCTCTGGGGCCAACGTCCTGACTTTC.

This clonotype was recorded at least ten times. This chain uses TRBV12-3 or TRBV12-4 with TRBJ1-5, with D possibly being TRBD1 (5 bases). The V end was cut by 3 bases, the J end by 5 bases, with 14 bases between. The CDR3 has 15 amino acids. CDR3 in amino acids: CASSFRAASDQPQHF. Written as DNA, the CDR3 is TGTGCCAGCAGTTTCAGGGCCGCCTCGGATCAGCCCCAGCATTTT.

V usage is TRBV7-2 and J usage is TRBJ1-2; no definite D call. CDR1 and CDR2 (germline): SGHTA, FQGNSA. V was pared by 3 bases and J by 3 bases, with 17 bases between. This CDR3 spans 16 amino acids. CDR3 in DNA: TGTGCCAGCAGCTTCCAACACTGGTCCACCGACTATGGCTACACCTTC. Translating it yields CASSFQHWSTDYGYTF.